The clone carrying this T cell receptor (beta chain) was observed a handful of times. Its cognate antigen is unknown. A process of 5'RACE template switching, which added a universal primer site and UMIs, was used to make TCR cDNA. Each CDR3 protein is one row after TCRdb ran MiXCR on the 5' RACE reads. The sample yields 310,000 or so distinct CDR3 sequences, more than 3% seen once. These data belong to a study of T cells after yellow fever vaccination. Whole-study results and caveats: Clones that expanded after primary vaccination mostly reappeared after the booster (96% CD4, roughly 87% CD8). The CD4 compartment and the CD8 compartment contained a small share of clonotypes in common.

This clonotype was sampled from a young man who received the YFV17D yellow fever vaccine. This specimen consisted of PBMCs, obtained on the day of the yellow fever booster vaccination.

CDR3 DNA: TGTGCCAGCAGTTTAAAGGGTTATAATCAGCCCCAGCATTTT. This translates into CASSLKGYNQPQHF. The chain combines TRBV27 with TRBJ1-5, with no clear D. This CDR3 has 14 amino acids. Germline V gene data show CDR1 as MNHEY and CDR2 as SMNVEV (reference sequence). V was trimmed by 2 bases and J by 4 bases, leaving 9 bases between them.